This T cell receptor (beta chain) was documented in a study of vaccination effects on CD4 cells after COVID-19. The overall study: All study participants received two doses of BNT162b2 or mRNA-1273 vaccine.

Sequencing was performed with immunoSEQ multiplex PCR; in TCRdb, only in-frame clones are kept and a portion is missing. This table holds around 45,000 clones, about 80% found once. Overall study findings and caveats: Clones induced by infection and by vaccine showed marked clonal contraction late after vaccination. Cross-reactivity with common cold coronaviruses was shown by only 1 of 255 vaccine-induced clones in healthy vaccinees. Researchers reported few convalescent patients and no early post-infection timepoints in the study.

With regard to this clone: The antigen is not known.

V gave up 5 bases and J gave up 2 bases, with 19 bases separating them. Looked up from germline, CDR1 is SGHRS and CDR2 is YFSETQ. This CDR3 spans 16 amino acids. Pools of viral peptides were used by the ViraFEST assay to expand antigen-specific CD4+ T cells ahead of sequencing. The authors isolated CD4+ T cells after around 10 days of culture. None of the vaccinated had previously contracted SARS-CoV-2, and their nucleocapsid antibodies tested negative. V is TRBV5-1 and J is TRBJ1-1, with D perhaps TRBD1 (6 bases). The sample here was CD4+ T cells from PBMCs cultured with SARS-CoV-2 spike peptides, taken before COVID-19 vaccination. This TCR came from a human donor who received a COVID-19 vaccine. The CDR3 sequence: CASRLGGEKLNTEAFF. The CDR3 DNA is TGCGCCAGCAGGCTGGGGGGCGAAAAATTAAACACTGAAGCTTTCTTT. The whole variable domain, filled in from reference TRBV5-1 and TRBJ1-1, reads KAGVTQTPRYLIKTRGQQVTLSCSPISGHRSVSWYQQTPGQGLQFLFEYFSETQRNKGNFPGRFSGRQFSNSRSEMNVSTLELGDSALYLCASRLGGEKLNTEAFFGQGTRLTVV.